This T cell receptor beta chain came from a study of HIV-infected children after antiretroviral therapy interruption. Study background: Children were on planned treatment interruption or continuous treatment. Children's median ages were about 9.5 years and 8 years by group. EBV and CMV exposure was recorded in most children.

Stated treatment: PENTA 11 planned treatment interruption arm or continuous ART arm. Participants had taken at least three-drug ART for at least 24 weeks. The V end was cut by 1 base, the J end by 2 bases, with 13 bases between. The germline gives CDR1 SGHKS, CDR2 YYEKEE (reference sequence). This CDR3 is built from 15 residues. This clonotype came up a few times. Unique molecular identifiers were included in an RNA-based 3' RACE TCR library. TCRdb used MiXCR to reprocess the 3' RACE reads, holding one entry per CDR3 protein. This table has about 89,000 distinct CDR3 sequences, 6.9% appearing once. The specimen comprised CD45RA+ CD4+ T cells from PBMCs, pooled from several time points, sampled from a donor given antiretroviral therapy, either interrupted or continuous. Subset: naive CD4+ CD45RA+ CD45RO- T cells. The chain joins TRBV5-5 to TRBJ2-7, with D uncertain. This receptor was taken from a pool of human donors with HIV. Here the CDR3 reads CASSLLSQPPYEQYF. The CDR3, as DNA: TGTGCCAGCAGCTTGTTATCCCAGCCTCCCTACGAGCAGTACTTC.